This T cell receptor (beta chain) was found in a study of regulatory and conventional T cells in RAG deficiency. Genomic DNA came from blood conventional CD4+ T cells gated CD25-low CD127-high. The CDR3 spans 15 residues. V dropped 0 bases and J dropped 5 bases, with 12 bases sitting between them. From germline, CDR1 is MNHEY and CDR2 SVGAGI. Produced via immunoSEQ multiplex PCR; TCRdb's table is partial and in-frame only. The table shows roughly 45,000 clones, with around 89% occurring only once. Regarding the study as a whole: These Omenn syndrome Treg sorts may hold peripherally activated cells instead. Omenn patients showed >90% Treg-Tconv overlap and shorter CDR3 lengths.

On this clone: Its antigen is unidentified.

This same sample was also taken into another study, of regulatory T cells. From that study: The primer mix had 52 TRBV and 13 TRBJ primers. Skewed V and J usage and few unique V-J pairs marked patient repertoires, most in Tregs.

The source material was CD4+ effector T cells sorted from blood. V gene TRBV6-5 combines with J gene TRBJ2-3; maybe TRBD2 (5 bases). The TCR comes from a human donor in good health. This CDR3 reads CASSYSSTGRDTQYF. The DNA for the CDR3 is TGTGCCAGCAGTTACTCGAGTACGGGAAGAGATACGCAGTATTTT.